Following are 22 T cell receptor beta chains from one sample sequenced in a study of cytomegalovirus exposure and HLA in healthy donors. Amplification used 60 Vbeta primers and 13 Jbeta primers. This table comes from immunoSEQ multiplex PCR, and its TCRdb copy is limited to in-frame clones, with some not included. The sample is made up of more than 110,000 clones, and the top ten hold approximately 2.6% of it. Sequencing was performed on PBMCs. The receptor set was obtained from a man aged 40-50 years in good health and CMV-seronegative.

The chain links TRBV11-2 to TRBJ1-1, with 7 bases identical to TRBD1. Unmatched junction bases numbered 4, after V lost 5 bases and J lost 1 base. Germline-derived CDR1 and CDR2 are SGHAT and FQNNGV. The CDR3 has 14 amino acids. The CDR3 is CASSRTGPNTEAFF. Written as DNA, the CDR3 is TGTGCCAGCAGCCGGACAGGCCCGAACACTGAAGCTTTCTTT.

The chain carries TRBV6-1 and TRBJ1-2; 7 bases map to TRBD1. Germline V gene data show CDR1 as MNHNS and CDR2 as SASEGT. The J segment lost 7 bases and the V segment lost 1 base, leaving 9 bases of the junction unmatched. CDR3 size: 15 residues. CDR3 sequence reads: CASSEEGGRTGGYTF. Here the CDR3 DNA reads TGTGCCAGCAGTGAAGAAGGTGGTAGGACAGGTGGCTACACCTTC.

The rearrangement joins TRBV11-2 to TRBJ1-2; 8 nucleotides agree with TRBD1. Germline loops: CDR1 SGHAT, CDR2 FQNNGV. The CDR3 spans 14 residues. The V and J ends lost 4 bases and 8 bases, in that order; junction bases with no gene match: 9. The CDR3 DNA sequence: TGTGCCAGCAGCTCTACTCAGGACAGGGAAGGCTACACCTTC. Its translation is CASSSTQDREGYTF.

The chain employs TRBV6-5 and TRBJ2-2, with 7 bases fitting TRBD2. The CDR3 loop spans 15 amino acids. J gave up 1 base and V 5 bases, and 4 bases lay outside the gene matches. CDR1 and CDR2 from the germline V gene are MNHEY and SVGAGI. CDR3 nucleotides: TGTGCCAGCAGTCTTGCTAGCGGGAACACCGGGGAGCTGTTTTTT. It is translated as CASSLASGNTGELFF.

The CDR3 sequence is CASSLESISTGELFF. In DNA, the CDR3 is TGTGCCAGCAGTCTAGAGAGTATCTCCACCGGGGAGCTGTTTTTT. The genes are TRBV2 and TRBJ2-2; unclear D gene. This CDR3 comprises 15 residues. The germline CDR1 and CDR2 sequences are SNHLY and FYNNEI. Deletions cut 5 bases from V and 4 bases from J, with 14 bases between.

The CDR3: CASSPQGIYGYTF. For the CDR3, the DNA is TGTGCCAGCAGCCCGCAGGGGATCTATGGCTACACCTTC. The chain recombines TRBV7-8 with TRBJ1-2; possibly TRBD1 for D (6 bases). This CDR3 is 13 amino acids long. Germline CDR1 SGHVS, CDR2 FQNEAQ. Trimming took 5 bases from V and 4 from J, leaving 11 bases between them.

The J gene is TRBJ1-1, the V gene TRBV19, with TRBD1 as a possible D gene (5 bases). The CDR3 sequence is 12 residues long. The V gene's germline CDR1 is LNHDA and CDR2 SQIVND (reference sequence). Trimming took 3 bases from V and 11 from J, leaving 13 bases between them. CDR3 DNA: TGTGCCAGTAGTATTGGGGCAGGATCGGCTTTCTTT. As protein: CASSIGAGSAFF.

The rearrangement links TRBV9 to TRBJ1-4; 7 bases match TRBD1. CDR1 and CDR2 from the germline V gene are SGDLS and YYNGEE. CDR3 length: 15 residues. V lost 4 bases and J lost 7; bases outside the gene matches: 10. As DNA, the CDR3 is TGTGCCAGCAGCCCACAGGGGACTAGTAGTGAAAAACTGTTTTTT. This codes for CASSPQGTSSEKLFF.

V is TRBV9 and J is TRBJ2-1, with 9 nucleotides matching TRBD2. The CDR3 extends over 15 amino acids. The germline V gene encodes CDR1 SGDLS and CDR2 YYNGEE. Unmatched junction bases numbered 3, after V lost 0 bases and J lost 5 bases. DNA of the CDR3: TGTGCCAGCAGCGTAGGGACTAGCGTAGACAATGAGCAGTTCTTC. Translated: CASSVGTSVDNEQFF.

This chain links TRBV13 with TRBJ2-1, with TRBD1 matching 9 bases. Germline values: CDR1 PRHDT, CDR2 FYEKMQ (reference sequence). The CDR3 extends over 15 amino acids. The J segment lost 6 bases and the V segment lost 5 bases, leaving 8 bases of the junction unmatched. The CDR3 coding sequence is TGTGCCAGCAGCACCCGGGACAGGGTAGGCAATGAGCAGTTCTTC. This translates into CASSTRDRVGNEQFF.

The V and J genes are TRBV19 and TRBJ1-5; 10 bases line up with TRBD1. The CDR3 contains 15 residues. Losses at the gene ends were 7 bases for V and 3 bases for J; bases not matched to a gene: 6. Germline V gene lookup returns CDR1 LNHDA and CDR2 SQIVND (reference sequence). CDR3 coding DNA: TGTGCCAGTAACCCCGACAGGGGGCCCAATCAGCCCCAGCATTTT. Translated: CASNPDRGPNQPQHF. Filled out from reference TRBV19 and TRBJ1-5, the complete variable domain reads DGGITQSPKYLFRKEGQNVTLSCEQNLNHDAMYWYRQDPGQGLRLIYYSQIVNDFQKGDIAEGYSVSREKKESFPLTVTSAQKNPTAFYLCASNPDRGPNQPQHFGDGTRLSIL.

This sequence joins TRBV7-9 and TRBJ1-2; D is ambiguous. This CDR3 has 13 amino acids. V lost 1 base and J 8 bases, leaving 11 bases between the germline ends. Germline V lookup: CDR1 SEHNR, CDR2 FQNEAQ (reference sequence). The CDR3 nucleotides read TGTGCCAGCAGCTTAGGACTAACGGGAGGCTACACCTTC. Its translation: CASSLGLTGGYTF.

This chain connects TRBV5-1 to TRBJ2-5; 9 bases line up with TRBD2. Per the germline V gene, CDR1 is SGHRS and CDR2 is YFSETQ. J lost 1 base, V lost 7 bases, and 5 bases had no gene match. This CDR3 comprises 14 residues. DNA for the CDR3: TGCGCCAGCTCGGAGCGGGGGGTCCAAGAGACCCAGTACTTC. It is translated as CASSERGVQETQYF.

The CDR3 loop reads CASSELTGLNTEAFF. Here the CDR3 DNA reads TGTGCCAGCTCCGAGCTGACAGGATTGAACACTGAAGCTTTCTTT. The chain combines TRBV18 with TRBJ1-1; maybe TRBD1 (6 bases). This CDR3 contains 15 residues. CDR1 KGHSH and CDR2 LQKENI come from the germline V gene. Trimming took 6 bases from V and 0 from J, leaving 14 bases between them.

This chain connects TRBV6-6 to TRBJ1-2; 11 positions match TRBD1. This CDR3 contains 15 residues. The germline gives CDR1 MNHNY, CDR2 SVGAGI (reference sequence). J gave up 8 bases and V 3 bases, and 8 bases lay outside the gene matches. For the CDR3, the DNA is TGTGCCAGCAGTTATCAGGACAGGGGGCGCGAAGGCTACACCTTC. It yields the protein CASSYQDRGREGYTF.

The chain carries TRBV11-2 and TRBJ2-1; weak D call: TRBD2 (5 bases). Deletions cut 5 bases from V and 7 bases from J, with 15 bases between. CDR1 SGHAT and CDR2 FQNNGV come from the germline V gene. CDR3 size: 14 residues. CDR3 loop: CASSDSRGVNEQFF. CDR3 bases: TGTGCCAGCAGCGATAGCCGGGGAGTGAATGAGCAGTTCTTC.

The chain employs TRBV7-2 and TRBJ1-5; TRBD1 matches 10 bases. Germline CDR1 reads SGHTA; CDR2 reads FQGNSA. The V and J ends lost 5 bases and 2 bases, in that order; junction bases with no gene match: 6. This CDR3 contains 16 residues. CDR3 in amino acids: CASSAAGTGGNQPQHF. DNA for the CDR3: TGTGCCAGCAGCGCCGCCGGGACAGGGGGCAATCAGCCCCAGCATTTT.

The chain recombines TRBV9 with TRBJ1-6, with 8 bases matching TRBD1. The CDR3 has 15 amino acids. The germline gives CDR1 SGDLS, CDR2 YYNGEE. Germline trimming cut 3 bases from V and 5 bases from J; bases unmatched to any gene: 4. CDR3: CASSGDRGDNSPLHF. The CDR3 nucleotides read TGTGCCAGCAGCGGCGACAGGGGAGATAATTCACCCCTCCACTTT.

The V and J genes are TRBV4-2 and TRBJ1-1; D is perhaps TRBD1 (5 bases). The V gene's germline CDR1 is LGHNA and CDR2 YNFKEQ. V gave up 2 bases and J gave up 1 base, with 26 bases separating them. This CDR3 is built from 20 residues. Here the CDR3 reads CASSQLPGGWAVGSNTEAFF. The CDR3 region has the DNA TGTGCCAGCAGCCAACTCCCTGGGGGGTGGGCAGTTGGTTCGAACACTGAAGCTTTCTTT.

The CDR3 is CASSQAGSIQYF. The CDR3 DNA reads TGCGCCAGCAGCCAAGCAGGGTCCATTCAGTACTTC. The rearrangement joins TRBV4-1 to TRBJ2-4; TRBD1 might be the D (5 bases). Germline V gene sequence: CDR1 MGHRA, CDR2 YSYEKL. This CDR3 contains 12 residues. The V end was cut by 1 base, the J end by 9 bases, with 7 bases between.

This chain links TRBV15 with TRBJ1-2; 10 positions match TRBD1. Trimming cost V 1 base and J 3 bases; bases outside gene matches: 2. CDR1 LNHNV and CDR2 YYDKDF come from the germline V gene (reference sequence). This CDR3 comprises 15 residues. The CDR3 sequence is CATSRATGGHYGYTF. The CDR3 DNA sequence: TGTGCCACCAGCAGAGCGACAGGGGGCCACTATGGCTACACCTTC.

This chain joins TRBV6-1 and TRBJ2-5; TRBD1 matches at 7 bases. The V segment lost 3 bases and the J segment 2 bases; nucleotides outside the gene matches: 6. CDR1 is MNHNS, CDR2 SASEGT, per germline. The CDR3 has 15 residues. CDR3 sequence (DNA): TGTGCCAGCAGTGACGGGGACAGAAATCAAGAGACCCAGTACTTC. Its protein product is CASSDGDRNQETQYF.